The 32 T cell receptor beta chains given below trace back to one sample, sequenced in a study of shared clonotypes between healthy human individuals. Profiling relied on immunoSEQ multiplex PCR, and the TCRdb table lists in-frame clones only, not all of them. The sample comprises 2.5 million or so clones, more than 90% of which are singletons, and around 0.15% rests with the top ten. Sequencing was performed on naive CD4+ T cells sorted from blood. Specified subset: CD45RA+ positively selected. The receptor source for this set is a man aged 18 to 30 in good health.

V is TRBV6-1 and J is TRBJ1-1; 11 positions agree with TRBD1. This CDR3 contains 14 residues. J lost 5 bases, V lost 6 bases, and 5 bases had no gene match. Looked up from germline, CDR1 is MNHNS and CDR2 is SASEGT. CDR3 bases: TGTGCCAGCAGGCTAGGGACAGGGGGAACTGAAGCTTTCTTT. It is translated as CASRLGTGGTEAFF.

The chain carries TRBV18 and TRBJ1-3, with no clear D. V lost 1 base and J lost 7, with 20 bases in between. Germline assignment: CDR1 KGHSH and CDR2 LQKENI. This CDR3 is built from 17 residues. The CDR3 loop reads CASSPQVGSGAWNTIYF. DNA for the CDR3: TGTGCCAGCTCACCACAAGTCGGATCCGGAGCGTGGAACACCATATATTTT. The full variable domain, with the rest looked up from reference TRBV18 and TRBJ1-3, is NAGVMQNPRHLVRRRGQEARLRCSPMKGHSHVYWYRQLPEEGLKFMVYLQKENIIDESGMPKERFSAEFPKEGPSILRIQQVVRGDSAAYFCASSPQVGSGAWNTIYFGEGSWLTVV.

The chain carries TRBV27 and TRBJ2-3; D is unresolved. This CDR3 has 14 residues. V was clipped by 4 bases and J by 1 base, with 9 bases between them. Germline V CDR1 and CDR2: MNHEY, SMNVEV (reference sequence). The CDR3 is CASSWGWGTDTQYF. The CDR3 DNA reads as TGTGCCAGCAGTTGGGGTTGGGGCACAGATACGCAGTATTTT.

The chain is built from TRBV2 and TRBJ2-2, with D unresolved. The V end lost 6 bases, the J end lost 5 bases, and 10 bases lay between the germline ends. Germline lookup yields CDR1 SNHLY and CDR2 FYNNEI. The CDR3 sequence is 13 residues long. The DNA of the CDR3 is TGTGCCAGCAGAGCGTCTGAAACCGGGGAGCTGTTTTTT. Its protein product is CASRASETGELFF.

V usage is TRBV7-9 and J usage is TRBJ1-2, with D possibly being TRBD1 (5 bases). The germline V and J ends were trimmed by 3 bases and 4 bases, with 15 bases remaining between them. The CDR3 contains 15 residues. CDR1 is SEHNR, CDR2 FQNEAQ, per germline (reference sequence). The DNA for the CDR3 is TGTGCCAGCAGCTTGACGGGGGACCCTTTCTATGGCTACACCTTC. Translated, it gives CASSLTGDPFYGYTF. The full variable domain, its missing parts supplied by reference TRBV7-9 and TRBJ1-2, is DTGVSQNPRHKITKRGQNVTFRCDPISEHNRLYWYRQTLGQGPEFLTYFQNEAQLEKSRLLSDRFSAERPKGSFSTLEIQRTEQGDSAMYLCASSLTGDPFYGYTFGSGTRLTVV.

The genes are TRBV7-9 and TRBJ1-2, with a tentative D call TRBD1 (5 bases). Trimming pared 1 base from V and 4 bases from J, leaving 13 bases between. The CDR3 has 15 amino acids. The germline V gene encodes CDR1 SEHNR and CDR2 FQNEAQ (reference sequence). CDR3 sequence reads: CASSLDGREAYGYTF. The CDR3 DNA reads TGTGCCAGCAGCTTAGACGGCAGGGAGGCCTATGGCTACACCTTC.

This clone was seen a single time. The chain employs TRBV4-3 and TRBJ2-3; D is ambiguous. V was shortened by 0 bases and J by 4 bases, with 20 bases between the two germline ends. This CDR3 spans 18 amino acids. Germline V CDR1 and CDR2: LGHNA, YSLEER. The DNA of the CDR3 is TGCGCCAGCAGCCAAGATCCGTACCCCCCCCTCCGGGCAGATACGCAGTATTTT. The encoded protein is CASSQDPYPPLRADTQYF.

As for this clone: Other DNA sequences within the sample encode an identical CDR3. This chain connects TRBV18 to TRBJ2-5, with 7 bases fitting TRBD2. CDR3 length: 13 amino acids. V lost 6 bases and J lost 1; bases outside the gene matches: 2. Germline V gene lookup returns CDR1 KGHSH and CDR2 LQKENI. This CDR3 is CASSRGGQETQYF. In DNA, the CDR3 is TGTGCCAGCTCTCGCGGGGGCCAAGAGACCCAGTACTTC. The complete variable domain, with remaining parts taken from reference TRBV18 and TRBJ2-5, reads NAGVMQNPRHLVRRRGQEARLRCSPMKGHSHVYWYRQLPEEGLKFMVYLQKENIIDESGMPKERFSAEFPKEGPSILRIQQVVRGDSAAYFCASSRGGQETQYFGPGTRLLVL.

This clone was detected only a few times. The same CDR3 arises from other DNA sequences in this sample as well. The chain combines TRBV18 with TRBJ2-3, with no clear D. Between the trimmed V and J ends, which lost 3 bases and 2 bases, there was a span of 3 bases. The V gene's germline CDR1 is KGHSH and CDR2 LQKENI. This CDR3 spans 12 amino acids. The CDR3 is CASSPFTDTQYF. DNA for the CDR3: TGTGCCAGCTCACCTTTCACAGATACGCAGTATTTT.

This clone was observed once. The chain has TRBV6-6 and TRBJ2-7; no firm D call. Trimming stripped 2 bases from V and 0 bases from J, with 8 bases between. The CDR3 sequence is 14 residues long. Germline V gives CDR1 MNHNY, CDR2 SVGAGI (reference sequence). The CDR3 DNA sequence: TGTGCCAGCAGTTACCTGGCTAGCTCCTACGAGCAGTACTTC. As protein: CASSYLASSYEQYF.

This clone was observed a single time. This chain connects TRBV5-1 to TRBJ2-5; D is possibly TRBD1 or TRBD2 (6 bases each). The CDR3 is 16 amino acids. Germline values: CDR1 SGHRS, CDR2 YFSETQ. The germline V and J ends were trimmed by 4 bases and 5 bases, with 21 bases remaining between them. This chain's CDR3 is CASSPGAGLGGETQYF. Written as DNA, the CDR3 is TGCGCCAGCAGCCCTGGAGCGGGCCTAGGGGGGGAGACCCAGTACTTC.

The V call is TRBV6-1, the J call TRBJ2-3, with 8 positions matching TRBD1. Trimming at V came to 2 bases and at J to 6 bases, leaving 7 bases not matched to a gene. In germline, CDR1 is MNHNS, CDR2 SASEGT. The CDR3 is made up of 15 amino acids. The CDR3: CASSESQGAYDTQYF. For the CDR3, the DNA is TGTGCCAGCAGTGAAAGCCAGGGGGCATATGATACGCAGTATTTT.

This clone was seen more than once but under ten times. Other DNA sequences in this sample translate to the same CDR3. The chain carries TRBV6-5 and TRBJ2-2; no clear D gene. CDR3 length: 12 residues. The germline CDR1 and CDR2 sequences are MNHEY and SVGAGI. V dropped 6 bases and J dropped 1 base, with 3 bases sitting between them. As DNA, the CDR3 is TGTGCCAGCAGCCAGAACACCGGGGAGCTGTTTTTT. This translates into CASSQNTGELFF.

This sequence joins TRBV19 and TRBJ2-7, with D perhaps TRBD1 (6 bases). V lost 0 bases and J lost 6, with 9 bases in between. Germline-derived CDR1 and CDR2 are LNHDA and SQIVND (reference sequence). CDR3 length: 13 residues. The CDR3 reads CASSIEQGREQYF. The CDR3 region has the DNA TGTGCCAGTAGTATAGAACAGGGCCGCGAGCAGTACTTC. The variable domain in full, with the rest retrieved from reference TRBV19 and TRBJ2-7, is DGGITQSPKYLFRKEGQNVTLSCEQNLNHDAMYWYRQDPGQGLRLIYYSQIVNDFQKGDIAEGYSVSREKKESFPLTVTSAQKNPTAFYLCASSIEQGREQYFGPGTRLTVT.

CDR3 DNA sequence: TGTGCCAGCAACCGTGAGGGGTGGAGCGGGGAGCTGTTTTTT. Protein product: CASNREGWSGELFF. The chain couples TRBV2 to TRBJ2-2; possibly TRBD1 or TRBD2 for D (5 bases each). Trimming stripped 7 bases from V and 7 bases from J, with 16 bases between. The CDR3 length is 14 residues. Germline V lookup: CDR1 SNHLY, CDR2 FYNNEI.

This clone has just one count. This chain joins TRBV5-1 and TRBJ2-7, with 13 bases that match TRBD2. Per germline, CDR1 SGHRS and CDR2 YFSETQ. V dropped 4 bases and J dropped 2; count of bases not matched to a gene: 9. CDR3 length: 17 amino acids. The CDR3 spells CASSLTPGLAGAYEQYF. As DNA, the CDR3 is TGCGCCAGCAGCCTCACTCCCGGACTAGCGGGAGCCTACGAGCAGTACTTC. The variable domain in full, completed from reference TRBV5-1 and TRBJ2-7, reads KAGVTQTPRYLIKTRGQQVTLSCSPISGHRSVSWYQQTPGQGLQFLFEYFSETQRNKGNFPGRFSGRQFSNSRSEMNVSTLELGDSALYLCASSLTPGLAGAYEQYFGPGTRLTVT.

V is TRBV30 and J is TRBJ1-1; a weak D match, TRBD1 (5 bases). Germline V CDR1 and CDR2: GTSNPN, SVGIG (reference sequence). Deletions cut 4 bases from V and 0 bases from J, with 12 bases between. The length of the CDR3 is 14 residues. DNA of the CDR3: TGTGCCTGGACCCCGGGGCGGATGAACACTGAAGCTTTCTTT. This translates into CAWTPGRMNTEAFF. Variable domain in full (rest from reference TRBV30 and TRBJ1-1): SQTIHQWPATLVQPVGSPLSLECTVEGTSNPNLYWYRQAAGRGLQLLFYSVGIGQISSEVPQNLSASRPQDRQFILSSKKLLLSDSGFYLCAWTPGRMNTEAFFGQGTRLTVV.

This chain uses TRBV2 with TRBJ1-4, with 8 bases lining up with TRBD1. CDR3 length equals 16 residues. The junction had 11 bases not matched to a gene; V was cut back by 7 bases and J by 4 bases. Per germline, CDR1 SNHLY and CDR2 FYNNEI. The DNA of the CDR3 is TGTGCCAGCAACCCCCAGGGGGCGCGGGGTAATGAAAAACTGTTTTTT. Its protein product is CASNPQGARGNEKLFF.

This sequence joins TRBV6-5 and TRBJ2-5, with a weak D call TRBD1 (6 bases). The J call is uncertain, as TRBJ2-7 better fits the DNA end. CDR1 and CDR2 from the germline V gene are MNHEY and SVGAGI. This CDR3 is 12 amino acids long. CDR3 coding DNA: TGTGCCAGCAGGATTCCAGGGGACGAGCAGTACTTC. Its protein is CASRIPGDEQYF.

The chain links TRBV10-1 to TRBJ2-2, with 7 bases matching TRBD1. Germline loops: CDR1 WNHNN, CDR2 SYGVQD (reference sequence). The CDR3 sequence is 13 residues long. J lost 6 bases, V lost 5 bases, and 3 bases had no gene match. The DNA for the CDR3 is TGCGCCAGCAGTTCAACAGGGGCCGGGGAGCTGTTTTTT. This sequence encodes CASSSTGAGELFF.

The V and J genes are TRBV6-6 and TRBJ2-5, with D tentatively TRBD2 (5 bases). V gave up 4 bases and J gave up 5 bases, with 17 bases separating them. This CDR3 has 15 amino acids. CDR1 and CDR2 from the germline V gene are MNHNY and SVGAGI (reference sequence). For the CDR3, the DNA is TGTGCCAGCAGTTCCGGGTACAGTCGAGGGGAGACCCAGTACTTC. Translation: CASSSGYSRGETQYF.

The chain recombines TRBV5-1 with TRBJ2-7; the match to TRBD1 covers 9 bases. The V gene's germline CDR1 is SGHRS and CDR2 YFSETQ. The CDR3 length is 15 residues. V shed 4 bases, J shed 2 bases, and the junction held 7 bases outside the gene matches. The CDR3 here is CASSIGQGSAYEQYF. The CDR3 nucleotides read TGCGCCAGCAGCATCGGACAGGGGAGCGCCTACGAGCAGTACTTC.

Notes on this clone: The sample has other DNA sequences that encode this CDR3 too. V is TRBV5-1 and J is TRBJ1-3; D gene unclear. Germline V gene sequence: CDR1 SGHRS, CDR2 YFSETQ. The CDR3 totals 15 residues. V was cut by 0 bases and J by 0 bases, with 7 bases left in between. CDR3 protein: CASSLGRTSGNTIYF. The CDR3, as DNA: TGCGCCAGCAGCTTGGGGAGGACCTCTGGAAACACCATATATTTT.

This clone came up a few times. This specimen includes other DNA sequences encoding the same CDR3. V is TRBV20-1 and J is TRBJ2-5; unclear D gene. This CDR3 is 10 amino acids long. Trimming left V 3 bases short and J 5 bases short, with 4 bases between. Germline-derived CDR1 and CDR2 are DFQATT and SNEGSKA (reference sequence). This CDR3 is CSASLETQYF. DNA of the CDR3: TGCAGTGCTAGCCTCGAGACCCAGTACTTC.

This rearrangement joins TRBV27 to TRBJ1-6; TRBD1 matches at 7 bases. Germline V gene sequence: CDR1 MNHEY, CDR2 SMNVEV (reference sequence). CDR3 length: 14 amino acids. V gave up 3 bases and J gave up 13 bases; unmatched junction bases: 9. CDR3 DNA sequence: TGTGCCAGCAGTTTCGCGACAGGGCCCTGGCCCCTCCACTTT. Translated, it gives CASSFATGPWPLHF.

Written as DNA, the CDR3 is TGTGCCTGGAGTGTACCAGGGGCCGTCTACGAGCAGTACTTC. It codes for CAWSVPGAVYEQYF. The J gene is TRBJ2-7, the V gene TRBV30, with a weak D call TRBD1 (6 bases). Deletions cut 0 bases from V and 3 bases from J, with 12 bases between. From germline, CDR1 is GTSNPN and CDR2 SVGIG (reference sequence). The CDR3 is 14 amino acids.

The J gene is TRBJ2-7, the V gene TRBV20-1; possible D gene TRBD1, 5 bases. CDR3 length: 11 amino acids. With 4 bases removed from V and 3 bases from J, the gap between germline ends came to 7 bases. CDR1 and CDR2 from the germline V gene are DFQATT and SNEGSKA (reference sequence). CDR3 region: CSAITGYEQYF. CDR3 DNA: TGCAGTGCTATAACAGGCTACGAGCAGTACTTC.

V usage is TRBV18 and J usage is TRBJ1-4; D is undetermined. V dropped 3 bases and J dropped 8 bases, with 10 bases sitting between them. The CDR3 sequence is 13 residues long. Germline assignment: CDR1 KGHSH and CDR2 LQKENI. The CDR3 coding sequence is TGTGCCAGCTCACCGAATTCCGGCGAAAAACTGTTTTTT. Its translation: CASSPNSGEKLFF.

The chain joins TRBV19 to TRBJ1-1; D perhaps matches TRBD1 (6 bases). The CDR3 runs 15 residues. V lost 4 bases and J lost 0, with 12 bases in between. Germline assignment: CDR1 LNHDA and CDR2 SQIVND (reference sequence). Here the CDR3 reads CASSTGQLLNTEAFF. DNA of the CDR3: TGTGCCAGTAGTACAGGACAGTTACTGAACACTGAAGCTTTCTTT.

This chain joins TRBV15 and TRBJ2-2; 8 nucleotides line up with TRBD2. The CDR3 is made up of 18 amino acids. Germline CDR1 LNHNV, CDR2 YYDKDF (reference sequence). The V gene end was trimmed by 0 bases and the J gene end by 3 bases; junction bases not matched to a gene: 9. CDR3 nucleotides: TGTGCCACCAGCAGAGAGAGTGGGGGGACTAGTTACACCGGGGAGCTGTTTTTT. Its protein product is CATSRESGGTSYTGELFF.

This clone showed up just once. This chain connects TRBV10-1 to TRBJ2-7, with 11 bases that match TRBD1. Germline assignment: CDR1 WNHNN and CDR2 SYGVQD (reference sequence). V lost 6 bases to trimming and J lost 6 bases; unmatched junction nucleotides: 10. This CDR3 has 15 amino acids. The CDR3 sequence: CASSESRDRGGEQYF. CDR3 DNA sequence: TGCGCCAGCAGCGAATCCCGGGACAGGGGGGGCGAGCAGTACTTC.

The chain couples TRBV11-2 to TRBJ2-7, with D possibly being TRBD1 (6 bases). V was pared by 2 bases and J by 6 bases, with 14 bases between. The CDR3 is 14 residues long. The germline CDR1 and CDR2 sequences are SGHAT and FQNNGV. In DNA, the CDR3 is TGTGCCAGCAGCTTAACCTCAACAGGGTCCGAGCAGTACTTC. Encoded protein: CASSLTSTGSEQYF.